This TCR beta chain was identified during a study of a mutant IDH1 vaccine in newly diagnosed glioma. TCRdb's table, derived via immunoSEQ multiplex PCR, lists solely in-frame clones and lacks some. Among roughly 120,000 clones, roughly 75% were seen once, and the ten largest hold under 5.5%. As regards this clone: Its cognate antigen is unknown.

The time point: week 11, during vaccination. Vaccine doses each comprised 300 ug of mutant IDH1 20-mer peptide, with topical imiquimod. Germline loops: CDR1 MDHEN, CDR2 SYDVKM. The CDR3 is 15 amino acids. J lost 6 bases, V lost 6 bases, and 9 bases had no gene match. The sequence came from a middle-aged man with glioma. The rearrangement links TRBV28 to TRBJ2-7, with 12 positions matching TRBD2. The sequences come from PBMCs, collected from a glioma patient whose treatment included an IDH1 peptide vaccine. The CDR3 loop reads CASSPPGLAGAEQYF. CDR3 nucleotides: TGTGCCAGCAGCCCTCCGGGACTAGCGGGTGCCGAGCAGTACTTC. Full variable domain (outside the CDR3, taken from reference TRBV28 and TRBJ2-7): DVKVTQSSRYLVKRTGEKVFLECVQDMDHENMFWYRQDPGLGLRLIYFSYDVKMKEKGDIPEGYSVSREKKERFSLILESASTNQTSMYLCASSPPGLAGAEQYFGPGTRLTVT.